A single sample gave rise to the 19 T cell receptor beta chains below, sequenced in a study of T cell clonality in common variable immunodeficiency. The table came from immunoSEQ multiplex PCR; TCRdb's copy has only in-frame clones and leaves some out. The sample holds 25,000 to 30,000 clones, and no clone turns up only once. The antigens of these receptors remain unknown. Study findings and constraints: Common variable immunodeficiency TCR beta sequences reportedly had fewer deletions and N-nucleotide insertions.

Material for sequencing was peripheral blood mononuclear cells. The receptors derive from a human donor with common variable immunodeficiency.

CDR3 amino acids: CASSPGTGTYEQYF. The DNA read from the CDR3 is TGTGCCAGCTCACCTGGGACAGGGACCTACGAG. The chain uses TRBV18 and TRBJ2-7; TRBD1 matches at 9 bases. The DNA ends 3 residues before the CDR3 does, and the rest of the CDR3 is filled in from the germline J gene. This CDR3 has 14 residues. The germline V gene has CDR1 KGHSH and CDR2 LQKENI. V lost 3 bases, J lost 2 bases, and 2 bases stayed unmatched.

Concerning this clone: From the germline J gene comes the end of the CDR3, since the read stops 3 residues before it. V gene TRBV7-2 combines with J gene TRBJ1-1, with 7 nucleotides matching TRBD1. The junction had 3 bases not matched to a gene; V was cut back by 5 bases and J by 0 bases. The CDR3 extends over 14 amino acids. Per the germline V gene, CDR1 is SGHTA and CDR2 is FQGNSA. The CDR3 DNA, read in part, is TGTGCCAGCAGCCGCGACAGGGTGAACACTGAA. This encodes CASSRDRVNTE. The entire CDR3 protein reads CASSRDRVNTEAFF.

A note on this clone: The read terminates 3 residues before the CDR3 end, so the remaining end is supplied by the germline J gene. This chain links TRBV7-8 with TRBJ2-5, with D possibly matching TRBD2 (6 bases). V was shortened by 5 bases and J by 5 bases, with 12 bases between the two germline ends. Germline CDR1 SGHVS, CDR2 FQNEAQ. This CDR3 contains 13 residues. Partial CDR3 DNA: TGTGCCAGCAGCCCCGGGACTTCTGAGACC. Protein sequence: CASSPGTSET. In full, the CDR3 is CASSPGTSETQYF.

A remark on this clone: Read coverage stops 3 residues before the CDR3 terminus; the germline J gene supplies the remainder. The rearrangement uses TRBV10-2 and TRBJ2-3; 7 nucleotides line up with TRBD2. In germline, CDR1 is WSHSY, CDR2 SAAADI. V shed 8 bases and J 2 bases; nucleotides not matched to a gene: 7. The CDR3 is 14 residues long. The covered CDR3 bases are TGCGCCAGCTATAAGACTAGCTCCACAGATACG. Translating gives CASYKTSSTDT. The whole CDR3 protein is CASYKTSSTDTQYF.

This clone is classed as medium-sized. A junction end diverges from the germline sequence, so it may reflect a read error. The CDR3 extends 3 residues past the end of the read, so its final part is completed from the germline J gene. This chain connects TRBV7-7 to TRBJ2-1; 7 bases are shared with TRBD2. The V gene's germline CDR1 is SSHAT and CDR2 FNYEAQ (reference sequence). The CDR3 spans 15 residues. The part of the CDR3 DNA that was read is TGTGCTAGCAGCACCGGATTGGGGGGGGGTGATGAG. Protein: CASSTGLGGGDE. The CDR3 reads in full as CASSTGLGGGDEQFF.

This clone counts as medium-sized. The read ends 3 residues early relative to the CDR3; the germline J gene fills the gap. The chain has TRBV20-1 and TRBJ2-5, with 9 bases that match TRBD2. Unmatched junction bases numbered 12, after V lost 0 bases and J lost 7 bases. CDR3 length: 16 residues. CDR1 is DFQATT and CDR2 is SNEGSKA in the germline V gene (reference sequence). CDR3 protein: CSARDGQRGESGTQYF. Incomplete CDR3 DNA: TGCAGTGCTAGAGATGGGCAGCGGGGGGAATCTGGGACC.

At least ten counts were recorded for this clone. CDR3 region: CASSLGRAETQYF. CDR3 DNA, as far as it was read: TGTGCCAGCAGCTTGGGGCGCGCGGAGACC. The genes are TRBV7-2 and TRBJ2-5, with TRBD1 as a possible D gene (5 bases). The CDR3 extends 3 residues past the end of the read, so its final part is completed from the germline J gene. Germline lookup yields CDR1 SGHTA and CDR2 FQGNSA. Trimming took 3 bases from V and 5 from J, leaving 10 bases between them. The CDR3 loop spans 13 amino acids.

This clone was picked up many times. The observed sequence ends 3 residues before the CDR3 terminus, with the missing tail filled in from the germline J gene. The rearrangement joins TRBV10-3 to TRBJ1-2; 7 nucleotides line up with TRBD1. Losses at the gene ends were 0 bases for V and 6 bases for J; bases not matched to a gene: 7. The CDR3 is made up of 15 amino acids. Germline assignment: CDR1 ENHRY and CDR2 SYGVKD. The CDR3 bases that were read are TGTGCCATCAGTGAGTCAGGCAGGGGGGCCGATGGC. This translates into CAISESGRGADG. The CDR3 as a whole reads CAISESGRGADGYTF.

A remark on this clone: The missing CDR3 end, 3 residues past where the read stops, is filled in from the germline J gene. The rearrangement uses TRBV7-9 and TRBJ1-1; tentatively, D is TRBD1 (6 bases). Germline V gives CDR1 SEHNR, CDR2 FQNEAQ (reference sequence). The CDR3 has 14 amino acids. V was trimmed by 5 bases and J by 0 bases, leaving 10 bases between them. CDR3 region: CASSPGDMNTEAFF. The sequenced CDR3 bases are TGTGCCAGCAGCCCCGGGGACATGAACACTGAA.

This clone was seen a few times. The CDR3 end lies 3 residues beyond the end of the read and is filled in from the germline J gene. The chain has TRBV2 and TRBJ1-2; TRBD1 matches 7 bases. Germline trimming cut 7 bases from V and 4 bases from J; bases unmatched to any gene: 6. Germline V gives CDR1 SNHLY, CDR2 FYNNEI. The CDR3 totals 13 residues. The CDR3: CASNSGQAYGYTF. The sequenced CDR3 bases are TGTGCCAGCAATTCAGGACAGGCCTATGGC. The full variable domain, its missing parts supplied by reference TRBV2 and TRBJ1-2, is EPEVTQTPSHQVTQMGQEVILRCVPISNHLYFYWYRQILGQKVEFLVSFYNNEISEKSEIFDDQFSVERPDGSNFTLKIRSTKLEDSAMYFCASNSGQAYGYTFGSGTRLTVV.

About this clone itself: The read terminates 3 residues ahead of where the CDR3 ends, so the germline J gene completes it. The V and J genes are TRBV6-1 and TRBJ2-3, with D maybe TRBD2 (5 bases). V lost 2 bases and J lost 5, with 11 bases in between. Germline CDR1 MNHNS, CDR2 SASEGT. There are 14 residues in the CDR3. The sequenced part of the CDR3 DNA is TGTGCCAGCAGTGAAAGTCGACGGGGAGATACG. Translation: CASSESRRGDT. The entire CDR3 sequence reads CASSESRRGDTQYF.

In its sample, this clone was seen a few times. The read falls 3 residues short of the CDR3 end, and the missing part is taken from the germline J gene. The genes are TRBV19 and TRBJ2-7; the match to TRBD1 covers 8 bases. Germline CDR1 reads LNHDA; CDR2 reads SQIVND (reference sequence). V dropped 4 bases and J dropped 4; count of bases not matched to a gene: 12. This CDR3 is 16 amino acids long. CDR3 bases read: TGTGCCAGTAGTACCCCAATCGGACAGGGTATATACGAG. Translated: CASSTPIGQGIYE. The whole CDR3 sequence is CASSTPIGQGIYEQYF.

This clone was observed a few times. The read terminates 3 residues before the CDR3 end, so the remaining end is supplied by the germline J gene. V gene TRBV2 combines with J gene TRBJ2-3, with a possible D match to TRBD2 (7 bases). This CDR3 has 14 amino acids. The V end was cut by 7 bases, the J end by 5 bases, with 16 bases between. The germline gives CDR1 SNHLY, CDR2 FYNNEI. CDR3 in amino acids: CASKGGQAGDTQYF. The DNA read from the CDR3 is TGTGCCAGCAAGGGGGGGCAAGCAGGAGATACG.

This clone was seen many times. The CDR3 is cut off 3 residues early in the read; its end comes from the germline J gene. The chain has TRBV20-1 and TRBJ1-2; D call uncertain. CDR3 length equals 12 residues. V lost 3 bases, J lost 4 bases, and 9 bases lay in between. Germline V gene lookup returns CDR1 DFQATT and CDR2 SNEGSKA (reference sequence). The CDR3 DNA, read in part, is TGCAGTGCTAGTCCGGAGGGCTATGGC. Protein: CSASPEGYG. The entire CDR3 protein is CSASPEGYGYTF.

This clone was counted many times. The read ends 3 residues early relative to the CDR3; the germline J gene fills the gap. V gene TRBV14 combines with J gene TRBJ2-1; D is ambiguous. Trimming removed 2 bases from V and 3 bases from J, with 11 bases in between. Germline-derived CDR1 and CDR2 are SGHDN and FVKESK. The CDR3 has 15 residues. The sequenced CDR3 bases are TGTGCCAGCAGCCAACGCCAGTCGGGCTACAATGAG. Amino acids: CASSQRQSGYNE. The whole CDR3 sequence reads CASSQRQSGYNEQFF.

This clone was counted a few times. The read stops 3 residues short of the end of the CDR3; the missing end is completed from the germline J gene. The chain uses TRBV19 and TRBJ1-2; possible D gene TRBD1, 6 bases. Germline V gene lookup returns CDR1 LNHDA and CDR2 SQIVND (reference sequence). The length of the CDR3 is 15 residues. Trimming shortened V by 6 bases and J by 2 bases, and 16 bases separated the two germline ends. Here the CDR3 reads CASRGGATQNYGYTF. The CDR3 bases that were read are TGTGCCAGTAGGGGGGGGGCCACCCAGAACTATGGC. Full variable domain (outside the CDR3, taken from reference TRBV19 and TRBJ1-2): DGGITQSPKYLFRKEGQNVTLSCEQNLNHDAMYWYRQDPGQGLRLIYYSQIVNDFQKGDIAEGYSVSREKKESFPLTVTSAQKNPTAFYLCASRGGATQNYGYTFGSGTRLTVV.

The sample holds a few counts of this clone. The chain's CDR3 is CASSQQGTGIYEQYF. The DNA read from the CDR3 is TGTGCCAGCAGCCAACAGGGTACAGGCATCTACGAG. The V and J genes are TRBV7-2 and TRBJ2-7; maybe TRBD1 (6 bases). The CDR3 is cut off 3 residues early in the read; its end comes from the germline J gene. CDR1 and CDR2 (germline): SGHTA, FQGNSA. The CDR3 sequence is 15 residues long. V was cut by 5 bases and J by 3 bases, with 17 bases left in between.

This clone was found a few times. The CDR3 end falls 3 residues outside the read, so it is completed with the germline J gene. The chain is built from TRBV18 and TRBJ2-1; 7 nucleotides agree with TRBD2. The CDR3 contains 15 residues. In germline, CDR1 is KGHSH, CDR2 LQKENI. With 2 bases clipped from V and 2 bases from J, the junction kept 3 bases outside the gene matches. The DNA read from the CDR3 is TGTGCCAGCTCACCAATGGGGGGGACCTACAATGAG. This codes for CASSPMGGTYNE. The entire CDR3 protein reads CASSPMGGTYNEQFF.

This clone was seen a handful of times. Sequencing ends 3 residues short of the CDR3 end; the germline J gene provides the rest. The V and J genes are TRBV2 and TRBJ2-1; perhaps TRBD1 as D (6 bases). The CDR3 runs 14 residues. Trimming shortened V by 6 bases and J by 7 bases, and 16 bases separated the two germline ends. Looked up from germline, CDR1 is SNHLY and CDR2 is FYNNEI. The part of the CDR3 DNA that was read is TGTGCCAGCAGCAGGGGTGTGGTCTTGAATGAG. It specifies CASSRGVVLNE. The whole CDR3 sequence reads CASSRGVVLNEQFF. The variable domain in full, with the rest retrieved from reference TRBV2 and TRBJ2-1, is EPEVTQTPSHQVTQMGQEVILRCVPISNHLYFYWYRQILGQKVEFLVSFYNNEISEKSEIFDDQFSVERPDGSNFTLKIRSTKLEDSAMYFCASSRGVVLNEQFFGPGTRLTVL.